The 24 T cell receptor beta chains reported below all come from one sample, sequenced in a study of blood T cell repertoires in COVID-19. Clones were read by immunoSEQ multiplex PCR, and TCRdb kept only the in-frame ones, dropping some. Seen here are roughly 400,000 clones, about 88% observed once, and the top ten hold less than 1.5%. Sequencing was carried out using PBMCs or T cells enriched from blood (not recorded which). The receptors were gathered from a woman between 18 and 30 years old who had been exposed to COVID-19.

The rearrangement uses TRBV29-1 and TRBJ1-3; 7 nucleotides match TRBD1. This CDR3 has 12 residues. The V segment lost 7 bases and the J segment 4 bases; nucleotides outside the gene matches: 4. Germline V gene sequence: CDR1 SQVTM, CDR2 ANQGSEA. CDR3 DNA: TGCAGCGCACAGGGGCTAGGAAACACCATATATTTT. Encoded protein: CSAQGLGNTIYF.

In nucleotides, the CDR3 is TGTGCCAGCAGTTTAGGGGGACAACGCTACACCTTC. This translates into CASSLGGQRYTF. V gene TRBV28 combines with J gene TRBJ1-2, with a possible D match to TRBD1 (6 bases). The CDR3 contains 12 residues. From germline, CDR1 is MDHEN and CDR2 SYDVKM. Deletions cut 2 bases from V and 9 bases from J, with 10 bases between.

The gene calls are TRBV7-8 and TRBJ2-1; TRBD2 matches 10 bases. The CDR3 length is 18 residues. The trim removed 4 bases at V and 6 bases at J, leaving 15 bases unmatched. Germline CDR1 and CDR2: SGHVS and FQNEAQ. The DNA of the CDR3 is TGTGCCAGCAGCTCGCCCATAAAGGGACTAGCGATACCCAATGAGCAGTTCTTC. Its translation: CASSSPIKGLAIPNEQFF.

The chain employs TRBV7-8 and TRBJ2-1, with 8 bases aligning to TRBD2. V shed 5 bases and J 0 bases; nucleotides not matched to a gene: 9. The CDR3 totals 17 residues. CDR1 is SGHVS and CDR2 is FQNEAQ in the germline V gene. CDR3 region: CASSLPASGSSYNEQFF. The CDR3 DNA reads TGTGCCAGCAGCCTACCGGCTAGCGGGTCCTCCTACAATGAGCAGTTCTTC.

The V and J genes are TRBV19 and TRBJ2-2; a weak D match, TRBD2 (5 bases). The ends were cut back, 5 bases at V and 2 bases at J, with 15 bases in the middle. The CDR3 extends over 16 amino acids. Germline CDR1 and CDR2: LNHDA and SQIVND (reference sequence). The CDR3 DNA reads as TGTGCCAGTAGTTCCCCCCTAGGGAGTAACACCGGGGAGCTGTTTTTT. Translated: CASSSPLGSNTGELFF.

This clone was picked up a small number of times. CDR3 residues: CASMALTVGARTNNSPLHF. The CDR3 coding sequence is TGTGCCAGTATGGCCCTCACCGTCGGAGCAAGAACAAATAATTCACCCCTCCACTTT. This sequence joins TRBV19 and TRBJ1-6; no reliable D call. Trimming took 7 bases from V and 5 from J, leaving 27 bases between them. This CDR3 comprises 19 residues. The germline CDR1 and CDR2 sequences are LNHDA and SQIVND (reference sequence).

The V and J genes are TRBV5-4 and TRBJ2-3; maybe TRBD2 (6 bases). V was cut by 3 bases and J by 0 bases, with 14 bases left in between. Germline V gene lookup returns CDR1 SGHNT and CDR2 YYREEE (reference sequence). CDR3 length: 16 amino acids. The CDR3 spells CASSSLAGPSTDTQYF. The CDR3 DNA reads TGTGCCAGCAGCTCTTTGGCGGGGCCTAGCACAGATACGCAGTATTTT.

This chain joins TRBV7-6 and TRBJ1-5, with TRBD1 matching over 7 bases. This CDR3 comprises 17 residues. Germline CDR1 is SGHVS and CDR2 is FNYEAQ. Trimming cost V 0 bases and J 0 bases; bases outside gene matches: 5. The CDR3 reads CASSLARDSYSNQPQHF. The DNA for the CDR3 is TGTGCCAGCAGCTTAGCGCGGGACAGTTATAGCAATCAGCCCCAGCATTTT. Full variable domain (remainder filled in from reference TRBV7-6 and TRBJ1-5): GAGVSQSPRYKVTKRGQDVALRCDPISGHVSLYWYRQALGQGPEFLTYFNYEAQQDKSGLPNDRFSAERPEGSISTLTIQRTEQRDSAMYRCASSLARDSYSNQPQHFGDGTRLSIL.

This clone has a single count. The gene calls are TRBV28 and TRBJ2-5; weak D call: TRBD1 (5 bases). In germline, CDR1 is MDHEN, CDR2 SYDVKM. Trimming removed 2 bases from V and 4 bases from J, with 14 bases in between. This CDR3 contains 15 residues. The CDR3 nucleotides read TGTGCCAGCAGTTTAGCAGGGTGGACCGTAGAGACCCAGTACTTC. It codes for CASSLAGWTVETQYF.

This clone has only one observation. The rearrangement uses TRBV4-3 and TRBJ2-3; 7 bases fit TRBD2. The germline V gene encodes CDR1 LGHNA and CDR2 YSLEER. The CDR3 sequence is 18 residues long. The V and J ends lost 0 bases and 6 bases, in that order; junction bases with no gene match: 15. As DNA, the CDR3 is TGCGCCAGCAGCCAAGAGGTAGTGACTAGCCTATTGTCGGATACGCAGTATTTT. Encoded protein: CASSQEVVTSLLSDTQYF.

The rearrangement links TRBV28 to TRBJ1-5, with D possibly matching TRBD1 (5 bases). Germline CDR1 is MDHEN and CDR2 is SYDVKM. The CDR3 covers 13 residues. V shed 5 bases and J shed 6 bases, with 11 bases lying between them. Written as DNA, the CDR3 is TGTGCCAGCAGTATCAGGGCGGCTCAGCCCCAGCATTTT. Its translation: CASSIRAAQPQHF.

This clone appeared once. The chain employs TRBV28 and TRBJ1-2; 7 bases fit TRBD1. CDR3 length equals 13 residues. Germline trimming cut 6 bases from V and 10 bases from J; bases unmatched to any gene: 11. Germline CDR1 and CDR2: MDHEN and SYDVKM. The CDR3 sequence is CASRSPGGRDYTF. DNA of the CDR3: TGTGCCAGCAGATCCCCAGGGGGGCGGGACTACACCTTC.

The rearrangement uses TRBV14 and TRBJ1-5, with D maybe TRBD1 (5 bases). V was cut by 6 bases and J by 3 bases, with 9 bases left in between. CDR3 size: 13 residues. The germline CDR1 and CDR2 sequences are SGHDN and FVKESK. CDR3 DNA sequence: TGTGCCAGCAGTCGACAGAACAATCAGCCCCAGCATTTT. Translating it yields CASSRQNNQPQHF.

On this clone itself: At one boundary the junction diverges from the germline segment, which might be a read error. This sequence joins TRBV3-1 (or the pseudogene TRBV3-2) and TRBJ2-1, with TRBD1 matching over 8 bases. CDR1 and CDR2 (germline): LGHDT, YNNKEL (reference sequence). This CDR3 is 17 amino acids long. CDR3 loop: CASSEDLTGEPYNEQFF. The CDR3 DNA is TGTGCCAGCAGCGAAGACTTGACAGGGGAACCTTACAATGAGCAGTTCTTC.

V is TRBV3-1 (or the pseudogene TRBV3-2) and J is TRBJ2-5; D might be TRBD2 (5 bases). Germline V gene lookup returns CDR1 LGHDT and CDR2 YNNKEL (reference sequence). V lost 1 base and J 3 bases, leaving 9 bases between the germline ends. The CDR3 runs to 14 residues. The CDR3 region has the DNA TGTGCCAGCAGCCAAGTTCCGGGAAAAGAGACCCAGTACTTC. As protein: CASSQVPGKETQYF.

The table lists this clone with a few counts. This chain uses TRBV19 with TRBJ1-4, with 12 bases matching TRBD1. The CDR3 loop spans 15 amino acids. Germline V gene data show CDR1 as LNHDA and CDR2 as SQIVND (reference sequence). V trimming: 6 bases; J trimming: 7 bases; junction bases outside the gene matches: 6. CDR3 sequence: CASSHGTGGSEKLFF. CDR3 nucleotides: TGTGCCAGTAGCCACGGGACAGGGGGCTCTGAAAAACTGTTTTTT. The entire variable domain, with the rest obtained from reference TRBV19 and TRBJ1-4, is as follows: DGGITQSPKYLFRKEGQNVTLSCEQNLNHDAMYWYRQDPGQGLRLIYYSQIVNDFQKGDIAEGYSVSREKKESFPLTVTSAQKNPTAFYLCASSHGTGGSEKLFFGSGTQLSVL.

The chain uses TRBV11-3 and TRBJ2-3, with 16 bases that match TRBD2. V was pared by 5 bases and J by 4 bases, with 6 bases of the junction left unmatched. CDR3 length: 17 amino acids. The germline V gene has CDR1 SGHNT and CDR2 YENEEA. Here the CDR3 reads CASSLGTSGGAPDTQYF. The CDR3 DNA sequence: TGTGCCAGCAGCCTTGGGACTAGCGGGGGGGCCCCAGATACGCAGTATTTT.

The J gene is TRBJ2-7, the V gene TRBV7-8; possibly TRBD1 for D (6 bases). CDR1 is SGHVS and CDR2 is FQNEAQ in the germline V gene. Trimming cost V 1 base and J 0 bases, with 10 bases left between them. CDR3 length: 15 residues. The CDR3 nucleotides read TGTGCCAGCAGCTTAGGGGGACACTCCTCCTACGAGCAGTACTTC. Its protein product is CASSLGGHSSYEQYF.

This chain uses TRBV24-1 with TRBJ2-3; 13 positions agree with TRBD2. This CDR3 is 19 amino acids long. The ends lost 5 bases at V and 0 bases at J; junction bases unmatched: 10. Per the germline V gene, CDR1 is KGHDR and CDR2 is SFDVKD. The CDR3 protein is CATSAAPGTSGTSTDTQYF. The DNA of the CDR3 is TGTGCCACCAGTGCTGCCCCCGGGACTAGCGGGACTAGCACAGATACGCAGTATTTT.

The genes are TRBV6-2 or TRBV6-3 and TRBJ1-2; the match to TRBD1 covers 7 bases. The ends lost 4 bases at V and 4 bases at J; junction bases unmatched: 12. This CDR3 region has 16 residues. Germline CDR1 is MNHEY and CDR2 is SVGEGT. The DNA of the CDR3 is TGTGCCAGCAGTTTCCCCCGGGACAGCGGGGGCTATGGCTACACCTTC. As protein: CASSFPRDSGGYGYTF.

The chain uses TRBV7-3 and TRBJ2-1, with 8 bases aligning to TRBD1. CDR3 length equals 19 residues. Germline CDR1 reads SGHTA; CDR2 reads FQGTGA. V gave up 0 bases and J gave up 2 bases; unmatched junction bases: 12. The CDR3 DNA sequence: TGTGCCAGCAGCTTAACGGCCACACCTGGACAGGGACCCTACAATGAGCAGTTCTTC. Translating it yields CASSLTATPGQGPYNEQFF.

This chain connects TRBV28 to TRBJ1-3; D perhaps matches TRBD1 (5 bases). The V end lost 3 bases, the J end lost 4 bases, and 10 bases lay between the germline ends. In germline, CDR1 is MDHEN, CDR2 SYDVKM. This CDR3 contains 14 residues. The CDR3 DNA reads as TGTGCCAGCAGTTTGGCAGGGTCCGGAAACACCATATATTTT. Its translation: CASSLAGSGNTIYF.

The chain uses TRBV19 and TRBJ2-7; maybe TRBD1 (6 bases). Germline V CDR1 and CDR2: LNHDA, SQIVND (reference sequence). The CDR3 runs to 15 residues. The ends were cut back, 5 bases at V and 10 bases at J, with 24 bases in the middle. The CDR3 loop is CASSGPDRVPRSQYF. The CDR3 bases are TGTGCCAGTAGTGGGCCGGACAGAGTCCCTCGTAGCCAGTACTTC. Variable domain in full (rest from reference TRBV19 and TRBJ2-7): DGGITQSPKYLFRKEGQNVTLSCEQNLNHDAMYWYRQDPGQGLRLIYYSQIVNDFQKGDIAEGYSVSREKKESFPLTVTSAQKNPTAFYLCASSGPDRVPRSQYFGPGTRLTVT.

A remark on this clone: Other DNA sequences in the sample encode the same CDR3. The chain recombines TRBV28 with TRBJ1-5; a weak D match, TRBD1 (5 bases). Germline V gene data show CDR1 as MDHEN and CDR2 as SYDVKM. The ends were cut back, 4 bases at V and 3 bases at J, with 10 bases in the middle. The CDR3 is 14 residues long. The CDR3 nucleotides are TGTGCCAGCAGTTCAACAGGTTACAATCAGCCCCAGCATTTT. This sequence encodes CASSSTGYNQPQHF.